Reported below is one TCR beta chain. Per the study methods: Using reference gene primer amplification, nucleated cell counts were estimated. Clones were sequenced by immunoSEQ multiplex PCR, and TCRdb holds only the in-frame ones, with some missing. The DNA gave D and trimming, while V, J and clone size come from that table. The repertoire holds 200,000 to 250,000 clones, with 88% as singletons. These data originate in a study of blood T cell repertoires in COVID-19. Overall study context: PBMCs, B-cell-depleted T cells, or T cells provided the cDNA or gDNA that made up the material.

This receptor was identified in an older man with acute or convalescent COVID-19. Specimen: peripheral blood.

CDR3 loop: CASSSGQNYGYTF. CDR3 in DNA: TGTGCCAGCAGCTCCGGACAGAACTATGGCTACACCTTC. The chain joins TRBV2 to TRBJ1-2; a possible D gene is TRBD1 (6 bases). The V gene lost 6 bases and the J gene lost 2 bases, with 10 bases spanning the gap. The CDR3 contains 13 residues. Per germline, CDR1 SNHLY and CDR2 FYNNEI. Based on the CDR3 plus reference TRBV2 and TRBJ1-2, the full variable domain is EPEVTQTPSHQVTQMGQEVILRCVPISNHLYFYWYRQILGQKVEFLVSFYNNEISEKSEIFDDQFSVERPDGSNFTLKIRSTKLEDSAMYFCASSSGQNYGYTFGSGTRLTVV.